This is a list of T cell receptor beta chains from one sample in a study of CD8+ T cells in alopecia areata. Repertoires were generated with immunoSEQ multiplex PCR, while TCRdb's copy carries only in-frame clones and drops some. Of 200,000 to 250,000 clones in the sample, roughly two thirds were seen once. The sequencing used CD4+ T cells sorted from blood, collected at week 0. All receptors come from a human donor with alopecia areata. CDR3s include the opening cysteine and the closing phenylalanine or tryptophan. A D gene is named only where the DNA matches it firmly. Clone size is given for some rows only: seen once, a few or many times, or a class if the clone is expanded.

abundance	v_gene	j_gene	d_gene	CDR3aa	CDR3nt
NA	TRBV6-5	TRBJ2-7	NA	CASSYLEGSYEQYF	TGTGCCAGCAGTTACCTGGAGGGCTCCTACGAGCAGTACTTC
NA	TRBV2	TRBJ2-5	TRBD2	CASRLAGETQYF	TGTGCCAGCCGACTAGCGGGGGAGACCCAGTACTTC
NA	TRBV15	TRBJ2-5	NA	CATSRGPETQYF	TGTGCCACCAGCAGAGGTCCGGAGACCCAGTACTTC
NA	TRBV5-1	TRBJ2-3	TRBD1	CASSLRDRGYGTQYF	TGCGCCAGCAGCTTGCGGGACAGGGGATACGGTACGCAGTATTTT
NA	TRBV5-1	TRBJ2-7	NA	CASSRDSSSEQYF	TGCGCCAGCAGCCGGGACTCGTCTTCCGAGCAGTACTTC
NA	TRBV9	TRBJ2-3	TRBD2	CASSASGGLLSDTQYF	TGTGCCAGCAGCGCTAGCGGGGGCCTACTCTCAGATACGCAGTATTTT
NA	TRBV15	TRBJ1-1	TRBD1	CATSRDDRGAFF	TGTGCCACCAGCAGAGATGACAGGGGAGCTTTCTTT
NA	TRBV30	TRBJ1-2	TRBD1	CACRTGASYGYTF	TGTGCCTGTCGGACAGGGGCGAGCTATGGCTACACCTTC
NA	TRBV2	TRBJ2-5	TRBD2	CASRRSSGGAYQETQYF	TGTGCCAGCAGAAGGTCTAGCGGGGGGGCGTACCAAGAGACCCAGTACTTC
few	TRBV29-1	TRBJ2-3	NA	CSVEVPLDTQYF	TGCAGCGTTGAAGTGCCTTTGGATACGCAGTATTTT
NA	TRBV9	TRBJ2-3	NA	CASSSLTDTQYF	TGTGCCAGCAGCTCACTCACAGATACGCAGTATTTT